This record covers a single TCR beta chain. Its binding antigen is unknown. The input lacks base qualities; no much larger clone sits a single base away. The CDR3 regions of human TCRbeta chains were subjected to immunosequencing. The original methods were these. Repertoire TCRs were matched against a reference library of SARS-CoV-2-specific TCRs generated with the MIRA antigen-specificity platform. Breadth was defined as the fraction of unique TCRs that were SARS-CoV-2-associated. Depth was defined as the fraction of total T cells that were SARS-CoV-2-associated. Using the MIRA data, every spike-specific TCR was mapped to the spike region that the TCR reacted to and assigned to either a CD4 or a CD8 class. Log10-transformed breadth and depth values were compared by one-way ANOVA with Sidak's multiple comparisons tests. Sourced from immuneACCESS, this table was stored by TCRdb with only in-frame sequences that have V and J called. A share of the clones is absent; for the studies checked, an unresolved V gene accounts for under half, and the remainder has no known explanation. V, J and clone size are those of that table, while D and trimming were read from the DNA. This sample gives 100,000 to 150,000 clones in total; 90% of them show up just once. The ten largest clones add up to approximately 7.5% of the sample.

This entry belongs to a study of T cell responses to AZD1222 COVID-19 vaccine (TCRdb year 2021). As for the study more broadly: AZD1222 recipients whose second dose came at about 4 weeks and those whose second dose came at about 12 weeks were combined into one group, since spike-specific TCR depth and breadth did not differ between the two schedules. TCR sequencing was performed for more than 230 trial participants, of whom around 200 were given two doses of AZD1222 and approximately 26 were given two doses of MenACWY control vaccine. Trial participants were enrolled into age subgroups of 18-55, 56-69 and 70-plus years, which contained around 150, 29 and 61 TCR-sequenced participants, respectively.

Via the germline V gene, CDR1 is KGHDR and CDR2 SFDVKD. Ends trimmed: V by 4 bases, J by 9 bases; bases unmatched to a gene: 11. The CDR3 covers 17 residues, taking in both the cysteine and the phenylalanine. The kept DNA is CDR3 alone, 51 bases in frame from the first base. According to the study, the label for this sample's time point signals: baseline before first vaccination. The vaccinee samples were drawn from two UK trials, COV001 and COV002, one of which was a single-blind randomized controlled phase 2/3 trial testing AZD1222 (ChAdOx1 nCoV-19) in healthy adults. Trial participant PBMC samples were collected at day 0 and day 28 after the second dose for TCRbeta chain sequencing. Paper-wide results and their limitations: Conclusions about previously exposed vaccinees were limited because only six AZD1222 recipients were SARS-CoV-2 seropositive at baseline. Because no day 14 peak-response samples were available, repertoires were characterized only after the peak T cell response. After two AZD1222 doses, both the breadth and the depth of spike-specific TCRs were significantly higher than at day 0 and than in MenACWY recipients. Reportedly, almost half of the unique spike-specific TCRs recognized epitopes lying outside the regions that are mutated in the B.1.351 and B.1.1.7 variants. Participants were mostly white British and included more females than males, and it was suggested by the authors that clonal diversity may have been underestimated. The vaccine-associated CD4 TCRs covered the entire spike protein, and the dominant responses fell in regions 160-218 and 743-854. In the small 56-69-year group, the increase in depth fell short of significance, most likely because of low power.

The TCR originated in an adult in good health. The material was peripheral blood, obtained on day 0 of AZD1222 vaccination. The chain is assembled from TRBV24-1 and TRBJ2-1, and 13 junction bases match TRBD2. Here the CDR3 is given as CATSDPTSGRAGGEQFF. The sequenced DNA is TGTGCCACCAGTGACCCCACTAGCGGGAGGGCCGGGGGTGAGCAGTTCTTC.